Included here is one TCR beta chain sequence, with context. Per the germline V gene, CDR1 is GTSNPN and CDR2 is SVGIG (reference sequence). V lost 4 bases to trimming and J lost 0 bases; unmatched junction nucleotides: 19. The CDR3 is 19 amino acids. This entry belongs to a study of cytomegalovirus exposure and HLA in healthy donors. 60 Vbeta and 13 Jbeta primers were used in PCR. Here immunoSEQ multiplex PCR was the method, and the copy in TCRdb shows in-frame clones only, minus some. The table has 200,000 to 250,000 clones, around 83% seen once. This receptor was obtained from a girl aged 2-15 years in good health and CMV-seronegative. Sequenced material: PBMCs. J is TRBJ2-3 and V is TRBV30; 7 bases match TRBD2. CDR3 protein: CAWIKKRRLAGTSTDTQYF. The CDR3, as DNA: TGTGCCTGGATAAAGAAGAGGAGACTAGCAGGCACTAGCACAGATACGCAGTATTTT.